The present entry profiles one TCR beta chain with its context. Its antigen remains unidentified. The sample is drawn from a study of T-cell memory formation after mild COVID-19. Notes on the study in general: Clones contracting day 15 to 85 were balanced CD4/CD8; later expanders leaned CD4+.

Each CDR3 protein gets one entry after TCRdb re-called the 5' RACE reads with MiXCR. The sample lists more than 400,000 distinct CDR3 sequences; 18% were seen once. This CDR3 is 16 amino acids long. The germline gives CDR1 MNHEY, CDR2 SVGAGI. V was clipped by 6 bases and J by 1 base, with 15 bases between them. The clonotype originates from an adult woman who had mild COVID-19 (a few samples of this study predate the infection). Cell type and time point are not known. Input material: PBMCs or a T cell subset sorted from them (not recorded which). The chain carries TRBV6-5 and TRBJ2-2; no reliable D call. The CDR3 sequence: CASSAWVPQNTGELFF. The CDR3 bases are TGTGCCAGCAGCGCCTGGGTCCCACAGAACACCGGGGAGCTGTTTTTT.